Given below is one TCR beta chain in context. No antigen is known for it. This record comes from a study of T cell responses to AZD1222 COVID-19 vaccine. Findings and limits, study-wide: Spike-wide vaccine-associated CD4 TCRs dominated at 160-218 and 743-854. It should be noted that donors were predominantly white British and more often female, and clonal diversity was possibly underestimated. It was only after the peak T cell response that any repertoires were sampled.

Data came from immunoSEQ multiplex PCR; TCRdb stores just in-frame clones and leaves some out. The data show approximately 150,000 clones, 93% seen once. This CDR3 has 13 amino acids. In germline, CDR1 is DFQATT, CDR2 SNEGSKA (reference sequence). The V end was cut by 3 bases, the J end by 3 bases, with 6 bases between. Sequenced material: peripheral blood, taken on day 0 of AZD1222 vaccination. The clonotype originates from an adult in good health. The rearrangement uses TRBV20-1 and TRBJ1-6; D is uncertain. The CDR3 loop is CSASGDYNSPLHF. The CDR3 coding sequence is TGCAGTGCTAGTGGGGACTATAATTCACCCCTCCACTTT.